This TCR beta chain was recorded in a study of blood T cell repertoires in COVID-19. Study information: The United States, Italy and Spain provided the acute and convalescent COVID-19 samples. From T cells, B-cell-depleted T cells, or PBMCs came the material, which was cDNA or gDNA.

The repertoire was sequenced with immunoSEQ multiplex PCR; TCRdb's copy has only in-frame clones and lacks some. The sample includes 95,000 to 150,000 clones, approximately 81% of them seen just once. This CDR3 has 13 residues. V was clipped by 5 bases and J by 6 bases, with 14 bases between them. Germline V lookup: CDR1 MNHNY, CDR2 SVGAGI (reference sequence). This clone was counted only a few times. The chain joins TRBV6-6 to TRBJ2-7, with D perhaps TRBD2 (5 bases). The source of this sequence is a man older than 75 with COVID-19, enrolled during active disease. The specimen sequenced was peripheral blood. The CDR3 nucleotides read TGTGCCAGCAGTCCTAACGGGGTAGCCGAGCAGTACTTC. It is translated as CASSPNGVAEQYF.